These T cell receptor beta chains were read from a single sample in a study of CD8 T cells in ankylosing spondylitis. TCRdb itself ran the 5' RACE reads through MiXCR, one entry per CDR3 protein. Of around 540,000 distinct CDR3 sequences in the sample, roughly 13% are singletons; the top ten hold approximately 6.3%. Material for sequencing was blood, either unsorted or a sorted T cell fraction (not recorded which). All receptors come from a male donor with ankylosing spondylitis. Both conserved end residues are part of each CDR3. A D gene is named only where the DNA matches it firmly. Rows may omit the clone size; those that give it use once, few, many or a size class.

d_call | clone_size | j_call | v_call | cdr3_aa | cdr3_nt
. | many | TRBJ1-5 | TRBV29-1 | CSVRESSSNQPQHF | TGCAGCGTTCGGGAGTCTTCTAGCAATCAGCCCCAGCATTTT
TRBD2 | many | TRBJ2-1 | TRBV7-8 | CASSLASGRANEQFF | TGTGCCAGCAGCTTAGCTAGCGGGAGGGCCAATGAGCAGTTCTTC
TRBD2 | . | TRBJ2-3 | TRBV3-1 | CASTKRERASDTQYF | TGTGCCAGCACCAAGCGGGAGAGGGCGTCAGATACGCAGTATTTT
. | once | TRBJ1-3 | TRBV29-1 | CSVMSSGNTIYF | TGCAGCGTTATGAGCTCTGGAAACACCATATATTTT
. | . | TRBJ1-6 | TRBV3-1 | CASSHARTMNSPLHF | TGTGCCAGCAGCCACGCCCGGACAATGAATTCACCCCTCCACTTT
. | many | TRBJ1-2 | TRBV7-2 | CASSLVGGIVNYGYTF | TGTGCCAGCAGCTTAGTAGGGGGGATTGTCAACTATGGCTACACCTTC
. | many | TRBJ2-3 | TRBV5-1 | CASSLAQRDTQYF | TGCGCCAGCAGCTTGGCTCAGAGAGATACGCAGTATTTT
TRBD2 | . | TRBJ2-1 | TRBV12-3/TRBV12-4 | CASSLSSGRALDDNEQFF | TGTGCCAGCAGTTTGTCCAGCGGGAGGGCCCTCGACGACAATGAGCAGTTCTTC
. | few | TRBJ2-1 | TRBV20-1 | CSARLSTGSSYNEQFF | TGCAGTGCTAGACTATCTACAGGGAGCTCCTACAATGAGCAGTTCTTC
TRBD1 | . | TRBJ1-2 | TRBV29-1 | CSAGTGDGYTF | TGCAGCGCCGGGACAGGGGATGGCTACACCTTC
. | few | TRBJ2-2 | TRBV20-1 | CRAAGLNTGELFF | TGCAGGGCGGCGGGGCTGAACACCGGGGAGCTGTTTTTT
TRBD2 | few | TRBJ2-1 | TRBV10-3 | CAISEIAGDEQFF | TGTGCCATCAGTGAAATAGCGGGGGATGAGCAGTTCTTC
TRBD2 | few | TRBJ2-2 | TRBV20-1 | CSATTSGNTGELFF | TGCAGTGCTACGACTAGCGGAAACACCGGGGAGCTGTTTTTT
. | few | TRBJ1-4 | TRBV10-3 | CAISGQQNEKLFF | TGTGCCATCAGTGGGCAGCAAAATGAAAAACTGTTTTTT
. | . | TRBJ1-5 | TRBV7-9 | CASRIPRGNQPQHF | TGTGCCAGCAGAATTCCCAGGGGCAATCAGCCCCAGCATTTT
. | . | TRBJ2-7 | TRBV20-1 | CSVETVGEQYF | TGCAGTGTCGAGACGGTGGGCGAGCAGTACTTC
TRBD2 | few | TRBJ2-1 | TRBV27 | CASSSKTSGRSHEQFF | TGTGCCAGCAGTTCAAAGACTAGCGGGAGGTCGCATGAGCAGTTCTTC
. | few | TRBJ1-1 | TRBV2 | CASSGTRGVNTEAFF | TGTGCCAGCAGTGGGACCCGCGGGGTGAACACTGAAGCTTTCTTT
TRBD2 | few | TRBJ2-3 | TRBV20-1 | CSATLAGAGDTQYF | TGCAGTGCAACACTAGCGGGAGCAGGAGATACGCAGTATTTT
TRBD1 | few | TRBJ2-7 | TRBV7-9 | CASSLAGQVYEQYF | TGTGCCAGCAGCTTAGCCGGACAGGTGTACGAGCAGTACTTC
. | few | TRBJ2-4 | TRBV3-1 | CASSHRRSGGNIQYF | TGTGCCAGCAGCCATAGGAGGTCAGGTGGGAACATTCAGTACTTC
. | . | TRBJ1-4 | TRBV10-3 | CATSLNGEGAFGGKLFF | TGTGCCACGTCCCTCAACGGGGAGGGAGCCTTCGGAGGGAAACTGTTTTTT
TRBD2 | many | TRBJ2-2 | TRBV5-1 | CASSFGGLAGGRTGELFF | TGCGCCAGCAGCTTCGGGGGACTAGCGGGAGGACGGACCGGGGAGCTGTTTTTT
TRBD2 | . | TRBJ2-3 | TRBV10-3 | CAISESERGTDTQYF | TGTGCCATCAGTGAGTCGGAGCGGGGGACAGATACGCAGTATTTT
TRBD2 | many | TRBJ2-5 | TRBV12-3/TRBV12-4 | CASSRTSGGGETQYF | TGTGCCAGCAGCCGGACTAGCGGAGGGGGCGAGACCCAGTACTTC
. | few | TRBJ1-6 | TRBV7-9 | CASSPQTNSPLHF | TGTGCCAGCAGCCCTCAGACGAATTCACCCCTCCACTTT
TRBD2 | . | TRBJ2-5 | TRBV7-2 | CASSLGSGAGPETQYF | TGTGCCAGCAGCTTAGGGAGCGGGGCGGGACCGGAGACCCAGTACTTC
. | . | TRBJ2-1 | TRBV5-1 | CASSLGVAYNEQFF | TGCGCCAGCAGCTTGGGCGTGGCCTACAATGAGCAGTTCTTC
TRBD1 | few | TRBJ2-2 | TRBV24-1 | CATSEPLGRGRTGELFF | TGTGCCACCAGTGAGCCCTTAGGCAGGGGGCGAACCGGGGAGCTGTTTTTT
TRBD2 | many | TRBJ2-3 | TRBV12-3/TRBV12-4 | CASSLKAGVGGTDTQYF | TGTGCCAGCAGTTTGAAAGCGGGAGTAGGTGGTACAGATACGCAGTATTTT
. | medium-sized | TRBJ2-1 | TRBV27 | CASSLDGGGDEQFF | TGTGCCAGCAGTTTAGATGGGGGTGGCGATGAGCAGTTCTTC
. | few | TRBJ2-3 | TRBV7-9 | CASSFSDGTDTQYF | TGTGCCAGCAGCTTTAGTGATGGCACAGATACGCAGTATTTT
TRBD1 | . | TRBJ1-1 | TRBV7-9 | CASTETGPNTEAFF | TGTGCCAGCACAGAGACAGGGCCGAACACTGAAGCTTTCTTT
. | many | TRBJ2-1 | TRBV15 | CATSRDLMRQLLSYNEQFF | TGTGCCACCAGCAGAGACTTAATGAGACAACTACTCTCCTACAATGAGCAGTTCTTC
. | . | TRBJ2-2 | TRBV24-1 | CATSDGPRHTGELFF | TGTGCCACCAGTGACGGACCGAGACACACCGGGGAGCTGTTTTTT
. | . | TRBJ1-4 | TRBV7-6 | CASSLSRNEKLFF | TGTGCCAGCAGCTTAAGCCGTAATGAAAAACTGTTTTTT
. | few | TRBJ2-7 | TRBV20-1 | CSAHDNSYEQYF | TGCAGTGCTCACGACAACTCCTACGAGCAGTACTTC
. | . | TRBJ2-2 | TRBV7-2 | CASSLVGTHPGELFF | TGTGCCAGCAGCTTAGTAGGGACCCACCCCGGGGAGCTGTTTTTT
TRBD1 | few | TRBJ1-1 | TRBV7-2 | CASSSRDRDRNTEAFF | TGTGCCAGCAGCTCGAGGGACAGGGATCGGAACACTGAAGCTTTCTTT
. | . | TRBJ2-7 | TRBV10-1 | CASSGQVTLSEQYF | TGCGCCAGCAGTGGACAGGTTACCTTGAGCGAGCAGTACTTC
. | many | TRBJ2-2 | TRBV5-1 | CASRDVGELFF | TGCGCCAGCCGAGACGTCGGGGAGCTGTTTTTT
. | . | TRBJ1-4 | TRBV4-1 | CASSQEGGRTNEKLFF | TGCGCCAGCAGCCAAGAAGGAGGCAGGACTAATGAAAAACTGTTTTTT
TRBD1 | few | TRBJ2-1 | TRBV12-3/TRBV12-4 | CASRPQTGAYNEQFF | TGTGCCAGCAGGCCACAGACAGGGGCCTACAATGAGCAGTTCTTC
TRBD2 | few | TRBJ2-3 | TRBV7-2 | CASSSDGGGTDTQYF | TGTGCCAGCAGCTCCGACGGGGGGGGCACAGATACGCAGTATTTT
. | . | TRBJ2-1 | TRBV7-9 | CASSWGSDEQFF | TGTGCCAGCTCTTGGGGGTCGGATGAGCAGTTCTTC
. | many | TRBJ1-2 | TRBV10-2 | CASKVGEGAGYTF | TGCGCCAGCAAGGTGGGGGAAGGGGCGGGCTACACCTTC
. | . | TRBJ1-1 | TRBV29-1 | CSVERQQGTEAFF | TGCAGCGTTGAAAGACAGCAGGGCACTGAAGCTTTCTTT
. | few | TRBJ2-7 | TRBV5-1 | CASSLDGAGEQYF | TGCGCCAGCAGCTTGGATGGGGCGGGAGAGCAGTACTTC
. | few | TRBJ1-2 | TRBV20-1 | CRGGGHGYTF | TGCAGGGGGGGGGGTCATGGCTACACCTTC
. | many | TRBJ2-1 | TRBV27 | CASSQAMTGDNEQFF | TGTGCCAGCAGTCAGGCTATGACAGGCGACAATGAGCAGTTCTTC
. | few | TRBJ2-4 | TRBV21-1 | CASSKEGTGHKNIQYF | TGTGCCAGCAGCAAAGAAGGGACAGGGCACAAAAACATTCAGTACTTC
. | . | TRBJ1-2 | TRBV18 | CASSPPGQGRAGYTF | TGTGCCAGCTCACCACCGGGTCAGGGAAGAGCTGGCTACACCTTC
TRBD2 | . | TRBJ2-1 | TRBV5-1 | CASSPGTSGPGNEQFF | TGCGCCAGCAGCCCCGGGACTAGCGGACCGGGCAATGAGCAGTTCTTC
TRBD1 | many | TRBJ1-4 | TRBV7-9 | CASSTLGQKNEKLFF | TGTGCCAGCAGCACCCTGGGACAGAAAAATGAAAAACTGTTTTTT